Presented here are 9 T cell receptor beta chains from one specimen sequenced in a study of T cell responses to AZD1222 COVID-19 vaccine. Libraries were prepared by immunoSEQ multiplex PCR; TCRdb keeps only in-frame clonotypes and omits some of them. In the table there are roughly 69,000 clones, 75% to 85% of which are singletons. Sequencing was performed on peripheral blood, taken 28 days after the second AZD1222 dose. The receptor set was obtained from an adult who received the AZD1222 COVID-19 vaccine.

The V call is TRBV5-1, the J call TRBJ2-1; D perhaps matches TRBD2 (6 bases). Trimming took off 2 bases at V and 4 bases at J, with 10 bases between the two ends. Germline V lookup: CDR1 SGHRS, CDR2 YFSETQ. The CDR3 contains 14 residues. In DNA form, the CDR3 reads TGCGCCAGCAGCTTCCACGGGAGATACAATGAGCAGTTCTTC. Protein product: CASSFHGRYNEQFF.

This chain uses TRBV19 with TRBJ2-7; TRBD1 matches at 9 bases. Germline trimming cut 4 bases from V and 3 bases from J; bases unmatched to any gene: 10. The CDR3 contains 16 residues. Germline V gene lookup returns CDR1 LNHDA and CDR2 SQIVND (reference sequence). The CDR3 is CASSNPGQGGNYEQYF. CDR3 nucleotide sequence: TGTGCCAGTAGTAACCCGGGACAGGGCGGAAACTACGAGCAGTACTTC.

The rearrangement links TRBV5-1 to TRBJ1-5, with no clear D. Trimming stripped 7 bases from V and 1 base from J, with 9 bases between. Germline V gene lookup returns CDR1 SGHRS and CDR2 YFSETQ. CDR3 length: 13 residues. CDR3 nucleotide sequence: TGCGCCAGCCGGGAAGGAAGCAATCAGCCCCAGCATTTT. It encodes CASREGSNQPQHF. The variable domain in full, completed from reference TRBV5-1 and TRBJ1-5, reads KAGVTQTPRYLIKTRGQQVTLSCSPISGHRSVSWYQQTPGQGLQFLFEYFSETQRNKGNFPGRFSGRQFSNSRSEMNVSTLELGDSALYLCASREGSNQPQHFGDGTRLSIL.

This chain joins TRBV5-8 and TRBJ1-3; 7 bases agree with TRBD1. Looked up from germline, CDR1 is SGHTS and CDR2 is YDEGEE. V lost 2 bases to trimming and J lost 7 bases; unmatched junction nucleotides: 21. The CDR3 spans 19 residues. The CDR3 spells CASSFSGTARGDGRNTIYF. The CDR3 DNA sequence: TGTGCCAGCAGCTTTTCTGGGACAGCGAGGGGTGACGGGCGGAACACCATATATTTT. The whole variable domain, filled in from reference TRBV5-8 and TRBJ1-3, reads EAGVTQSPTHLIKTRGQQATLRCSPISGHTSVYWYQQALGLGLQFLLWYDEGEERNRGNFPPRFSGRQFPNYSSELNVNALELEDSALYLCASSFSGTARGDGRNTIYFGEGSWLTVV.

In this sample, this clone turned up a few times. The genes are TRBV3-1 (or the pseudogene TRBV3-2) and TRBJ1-1; TRBD1 matches at 7 bases. There are 15 residues in the CDR3. V gave up 5 bases and J gave up 5 bases; unmatched junction bases: 11. Germline V CDR1 and CDR2: LGHDT, YNNKEL (reference sequence). The CDR3: CASSGVSTGMTEAFF. CDR3 nucleotides: TGTGCCAGCAGCGGAGTATCGACAGGGATGACTGAAGCTTTCTTT.

The V call is TRBV7-9, the J call TRBJ2-3; unclear D gene. The germline V and J ends were trimmed by 1 base and 5 bases, with 10 bases remaining between them. This CDR3 is 14 amino acids long. Germline V gene data show CDR1 as SEHNR and CDR2 as FQNEAQ (reference sequence). The CDR3 region is CASSLGLERDTQYF. CDR3 bases: TGTGCCAGCAGCTTAGGACTCGAGAGAGATACGCAGTATTTT.

The CDR3: CASSLLAQGFMNTEAFF. The CDR3 bases are TGTGCCAGCAGCTTATTGGCACAGGGCTTCATGAACACTGAAGCTTTCTTT. This rearrangement joins TRBV7-8 to TRBJ1-1, with D possibly matching TRBD1 (6 bases). The CDR3 is made up of 17 amino acids. Trimming took off 2 bases at V and 0 bases at J, with 16 bases between the two ends. In germline, CDR1 is SGHVS, CDR2 FQNEAQ.

The V and J genes are TRBV5-1 and TRBJ1-6; 7 nucleotides agree with TRBD1. The CDR3 covers 16 residues. With V trimmed by 2 bases and J by 8 bases, 10 bases remained unmatched. The germline CDR1 and CDR2 sequences are SGHRS and YFSETQ. In DNA form, the CDR3 reads TGCGCCAGCAGCTTATGGGGTGGGACAGTCGATTCACCCCTCCACTTT. Translating gives CASSLWGGTVDSPLHF.

About this clone itself: Mismatch with germline at one junction end may stem from a read error. The chain couples TRBV7-2 to TRBJ2-1; possibly TRBD2 for D (5 bases). The CDR3 totals 14 residues. The germline gives CDR1 SGHTA, CDR2 FQGNSA. This CDR3 reads CVSSLGSEATGQFF. DNA of the CDR3: TGTGTCAGCAGCTTAGGATCGGAGGCGACTGGGCAGTTCTTC.